The entry below gives a single T cell receptor (beta chain) sequence along with its context. The PCR had 60 Vbeta and 13 Jbeta primers. The method was immunoSEQ multiplex PCR; TCRdb's version includes in-frame clones alone and lacks a portion of them. Among 200,000 to 250,000 clones, 79% were seen once, and the ten largest hold 1.7%. V was cut by 11 bases and J by 7 bases, with 20 bases left in between. The germline V gene has CDR1 SGHTA and CDR2 FQGNSA. This CDR3 has 13 amino acids. These data belong to a study of cytomegalovirus exposure and HLA in healthy donors. Sample: PBMCs. This clonotype originated in a man aged 45 to 65 in good health and CMV-seronegative. The chain employs TRBV7-2 and TRBJ1-2; D uncertain. DNA for the CDR3: TGTGCCTGCCCGGCGGTTGAGAATGGTGGCTACACCTTC. Translated: CACPAVENGGYTF.